Following are 14 T cell receptor beta chains from one sample sequenced in a study of CD8 T cells in Susac syndrome. Random hexamers primed reverse transcription of about 0.5 to 1 ug RNA. TCRdb itself ran the immunoSEQ multiplex PCR reads through MiXCR, one entry per CDR3 protein. The profile shows about 66,000 distinct CDR3 sequences, approximately 96% of them singletons. Sequencing was done on a sample of CD8+ T cells from PBMCs. The receptors stem from a human donor with multiple sclerosis.

The chain has TRBV11-2 and TRBJ2-7; tentative D call: TRBD2 (6 bases). CDR3 length: 13 residues. Between the trimmed V and J ends, which lost 0 bases and 6 bases, there was a span of 9 bases. Germline CDR1 and CDR2: SGHAT and FQNNGV. For the CDR3, the DNA is TGTGCCAGCAGCTTAGATTGGGAGGTCGAGCAGTACTTC. Translation: CASSLDWEVEQYF.

This chain links TRBV23-1 with TRBJ2-7; D gene unclear. TRBV23-1 is flagged as an ORF with uncertain function. The CDR3 contains 15 residues. The ends were cut back, 3 bases at V and 7 bases at J, with 19 bases in the middle. The DNA for the CDR3 is TGCGCCAGCAGTCACAAACCCTACGATAGTACGGAGCAGTACTTC. Protein sequence: CASSHKPYDSTEQYF.

The J gene is TRBJ2-7, the V gene TRBV27; D could derive from TRBD1 or TRBD2 (5 bases each). V was shortened by 2 bases and J by 6 bases, with 14 bases between the two germline ends. The CDR3 extends over 14 amino acids. Germline V gene lookup returns CDR1 MNHEY and CDR2 SMNVEV (reference sequence). In nucleotides, the CDR3 is TGTGCCAGCAGTTTAACCGGGGCCTTAGGCGAGCAGTACTTC. Amino acids: CASSLTGALGEQYF.

V and J are TRBV15 and TRBJ2-3; D is ambiguous. Germline V gene data show CDR1 as LNHNV and CDR2 as YYDKDF (reference sequence). Trimming stripped 1 base from V and 0 bases from J, with 14 bases between. The CDR3 consists of 17 residues. CDR3 in DNA: TGTGCCACCAGCAGAGGCTGGCGGCGTCCGAGCACAGATACGCAGTATTTT. Translation: CATSRGWRRPSTDTQYF.

The rearrangement joins TRBV7-3 to TRBJ2-5, with unresolved D. The CDR3 consists of 15 residues. Trimming cost V 6 bases and J 1 base, with 15 bases left between them. Germline-derived CDR1 and CDR2 are SGHTA and FQGTGA. This CDR3 reads CASSDEVGPQETQYF. DNA of the CDR3: TGTGCCAGCAGTGACGAGGTCGGCCCCCAAGAGACCCAGTACTTC. Drawing the rest from reference TRBV7-3 and TRBJ2-5, the complete variable domain is GAGVSQTPSNKVTEKGKYVELRCDPISGHTALYWYRQSLGQGPEFLIYFQGTGAADDSGLPNDRFFAVRPEGSVSTLKIQRTERGDSAVYLCASSDEVGPQETQYFGPGTRLLVL.

The chain links TRBV4-1 to TRBJ2-7; no definite D call. Germline CDR1 and CDR2: MGHRA and YSYEKL. There are 13 residues in the CDR3. V was pared by 3 bases and J by 0 bases, with 6 bases between. The CDR3 nucleotides read TGCGCCAGCAGCCACGAAACCTCCTACGAGCAGTACTTC. Residues: CASSHETSYEQYF.

CDR3 sequence: CASSLGGEYEQYF. The CDR3 nucleotides are TGTGCCAGCAGTTTGGGGGGAGAATACGAGCAGTACTTC. The chain couples TRBV27 to TRBJ2-7; possible D gene TRBD2, 6 bases. CDR3 length equals 13 residues. V shed 3 bases and J shed 4 bases, with 10 bases lying between them. Germline loops: CDR1 MNHEY, CDR2 SMNVEV (reference sequence).

The V call is TRBV5-1, the J call TRBJ2-5, with 7 bases fitting TRBD1. Germline assignment: CDR1 SGHRS and CDR2 YFSETQ. Germline trimming cut 5 bases from V and 5 bases from J; bases unmatched to any gene: 15. CDR3 length equals 16 residues. DNA of the CDR3: TGCGCCAGCAGACAGACTCTGATGACAGGGTCGGAGACCCAGTACTTC. It encodes CASRQTLMTGSETQYF.

The chain links TRBV28 to TRBJ2-7; TRBD1 is a possible D gene (6 bases). CDR1 and CDR2 from the germline V gene are MDHEN and SYDVKM. CDR3 length: 13 residues. Trimming removed 6 bases at V and 2 bases at J, with 11 bases between. CDR3 sequence (DNA): TGTGCCAGCAGACAGGGTCCTCCCTACGAGCAGTACTTC. Amino acid sequence: CASRQGPPYEQYF.

The chain links TRBV29-1 to TRBJ1-2; D is unresolved. The V gene's germline CDR1 is SQVTM and CDR2 ANQGSEA. Trimming left V 0 bases short and J 10 bases short, with 12 bases between. This CDR3 spans 12 amino acids. In DNA form, the CDR3 reads TGCAGCGTTGAAGATAATCACAGCTCCTACACCTTC. It encodes CSVEDNHSSYTF. Using reference TRBV29-1 and TRBJ1-2 for the parts outside the CDR3, the full variable domain is SAVISQKPSRDICQRGTSLTIQCQVDSQVTMMFWYRQQPGQSLTLIATANQGSEATYESGFVIDKFPISRPNLTFSTLTVSNMSPEDSSIYLCSVEDNHSSYTFGSGTRLTVV.

The rearrangement uses TRBV27 and TRBJ1-5; TRBD1 agrees at 8 bases. The CDR3 is made up of 16 amino acids. With 5 bases clipped from V and 7 bases from J, the junction kept 13 bases outside the gene matches. CDR1 and CDR2 from the germline V gene are MNHEY and SMNVEV (reference sequence). The DNA for the CDR3 is TGTGCCAGCAGTCCCGGGACAGGAGGGGGAAGACAGCCCCAGCATTTT. Protein: CASSPGTGGGRQPQHF.

The chain employs TRBV20-1 and TRBJ2-2; maybe TRBD2 (6 bases). This CDR3 has 15 residues. Germline loops: CDR1 DFQATT, CDR2 SNEGSKA (reference sequence). The ends were cut back, 0 bases at V and 3 bases at J, with 11 bases in the middle. The CDR3 region is CSARDAGTDTGELFF. CDR3 DNA: TGCAGTGCTAGAGATGCGGGGACTGACACCGGGGAGCTGTTTTTT.

Only a few counts were recorded for this clonotype. The J gene is TRBJ2-5, the V gene TRBV5-6; no firm D call. CDR1 SGHDT and CDR2 YYEEEE come from the germline V gene. The CDR3 has 10 residues. V gave up 7 bases and J gave up 1 base, with 2 bases separating them. The CDR3 spells CASGQETQYF. DNA of the CDR3: TGTGCCAGCGGCCAAGAGACCCAGTACTTC.

The chain couples TRBV29-1 to TRBJ1-2; possibly TRBD1 for D (6 bases). Trimming took 0 bases from V and 2 from J, leaving 19 bases between them. The CDR3 contains 17 residues. The germline gives CDR1 SQVTM, CDR2 ANQGSEA. The CDR3 DNA reads TGCAGCGTTGAAGATTGGGTTGGGGACAACCAAAACTATGGCTACACCTTC. Amino acid sequence: CSVEDWVGDNQNYGYTF.